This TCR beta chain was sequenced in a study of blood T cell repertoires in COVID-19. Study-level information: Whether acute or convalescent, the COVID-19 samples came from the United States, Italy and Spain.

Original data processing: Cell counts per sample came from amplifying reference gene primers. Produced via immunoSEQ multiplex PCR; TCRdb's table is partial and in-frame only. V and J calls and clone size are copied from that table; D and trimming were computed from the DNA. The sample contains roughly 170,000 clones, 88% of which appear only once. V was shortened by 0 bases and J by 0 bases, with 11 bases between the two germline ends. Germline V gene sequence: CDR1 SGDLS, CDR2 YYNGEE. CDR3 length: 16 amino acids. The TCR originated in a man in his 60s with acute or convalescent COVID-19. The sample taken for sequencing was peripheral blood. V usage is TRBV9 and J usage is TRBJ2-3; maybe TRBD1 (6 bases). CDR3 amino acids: CASSVEGRGSTDTQYF. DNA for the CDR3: TGTGCCAGCAGCGTAGAGGGCAGGGGTAGCACAGATACGCAGTATTTT. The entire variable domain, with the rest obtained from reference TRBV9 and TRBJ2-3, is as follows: DSGVTQTPKHLITATGQRVTLRCSPRSGDLSVYWYQQSLDQGLQFLIQYYNGEERAKGNILERFSAQQFPDLHSELNLSSLELGDSALYFCASSVEGRGSTDTQYFGPGTRLTVL.